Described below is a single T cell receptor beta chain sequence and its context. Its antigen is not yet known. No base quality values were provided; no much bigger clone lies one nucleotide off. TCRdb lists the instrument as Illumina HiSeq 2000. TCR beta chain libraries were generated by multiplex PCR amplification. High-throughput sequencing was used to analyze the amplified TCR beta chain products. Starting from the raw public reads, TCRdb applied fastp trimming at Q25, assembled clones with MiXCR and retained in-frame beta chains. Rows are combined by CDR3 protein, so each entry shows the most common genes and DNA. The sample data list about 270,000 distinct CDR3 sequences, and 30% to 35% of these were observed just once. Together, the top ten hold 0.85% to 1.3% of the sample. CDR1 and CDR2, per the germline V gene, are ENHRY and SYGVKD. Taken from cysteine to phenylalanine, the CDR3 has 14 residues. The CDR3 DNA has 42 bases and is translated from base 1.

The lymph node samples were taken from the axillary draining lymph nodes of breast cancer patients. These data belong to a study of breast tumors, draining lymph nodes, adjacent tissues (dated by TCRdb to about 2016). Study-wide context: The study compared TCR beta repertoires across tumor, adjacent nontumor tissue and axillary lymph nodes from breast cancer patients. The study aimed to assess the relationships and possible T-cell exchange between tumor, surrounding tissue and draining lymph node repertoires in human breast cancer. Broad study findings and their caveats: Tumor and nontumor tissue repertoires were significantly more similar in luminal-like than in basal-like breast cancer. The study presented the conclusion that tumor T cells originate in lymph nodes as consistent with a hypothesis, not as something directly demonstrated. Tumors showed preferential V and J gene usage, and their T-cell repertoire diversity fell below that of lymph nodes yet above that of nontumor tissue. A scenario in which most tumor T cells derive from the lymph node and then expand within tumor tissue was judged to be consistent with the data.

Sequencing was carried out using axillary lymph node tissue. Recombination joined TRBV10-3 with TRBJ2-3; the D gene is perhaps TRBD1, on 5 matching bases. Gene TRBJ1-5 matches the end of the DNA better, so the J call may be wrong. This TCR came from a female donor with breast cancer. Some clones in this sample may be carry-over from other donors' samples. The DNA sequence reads TGTACCTCCCACGGGACCGGGACCACAGATACGCAGCATTTT. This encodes CTSHGTGTTDTQHF.